The rows below give T cell receptor beta chains drawn from one sample of a study of identifying expanded T cells in peripheral blood. This table comes from immunoSEQ multiplex PCR, and its TCRdb copy is limited to in-frame clones, with some not included. Among 90,000 to 110,000 clones listed, around 89% were seen once. The sample consisted of blood. Source of these receptors: a person aged 18 to 75 in good health. The CDR3 runs from the conserved cysteine through the conserved F or W. Each record gives: J gene, clone size, V gene, D gene, CDR3 protein, CDR3 DNA. A D gene is named only where the DNA matches it firmly. The size field is filled for only some rows; it gives once, few, many or a size class.

>TRBJ2-7|-|TRBV11-2|-
CASSLDRTTYYEQYF
TGTGCCAGCAGCTTAGATAGAACCACGTACTACGAGCAGTACTTC
>TRBJ2-2|-|TRBV5-4|TRBD2
CASRPGTSGSPGELFF
TGTGCCAGCAGACCCGGGACTAGCGGGAGCCCCGGGGAGCTGTTTTTT
>TRBJ2-5|-|TRBV11-2|-
CASSAQETQYF
TGTGCCAGCAGCGCCCAAGAGACCCAGTACTTC
>TRBJ2-7|-|TRBV7-2|-
CASSPPGTFREQYF
TGTGCCAGCAGCCCACCGGGCACCTTTCGAGAGCAGTACTTC
>TRBJ2-1|-|TRBV5-1|-
CASSLGGTADNEQFF
TGCGCCAGCAGCTTGGGCGGGACAGCAGACAATGAGCAGTTCTTC
>TRBJ2-7|-|TRBV6-6|TRBD2
CASSYLTSGISYEQYF
TGTGCCAGCAGTTATTTGACTAGCGGGATTTCCTACGAGCAGTACTTC
>TRBJ1-4|once|TRBV29-1|TRBD1
CSVGDRAGEKLFF
TGCAGCGTTGGGGACAGGGCGGGTGAAAAACTGTTTTTT
>TRBJ2-1|-|TRBV11-2|TRBD1
CASSRDRYSYNEQFF
TGTGCCAGCAGTCGGGACAGATACTCCTACAATGAGCAGTTCTTC
>TRBJ1-6|few|TRBV19|-
CASSMVIGGGSPLHF
TGTGCCAGTAGTATGGTTATAGGGGGAGGTTCACCCCTCCACTTT
>TRBJ2-7|-|TRBV28|-
CASRGTGKSYEQYF
TGTGCCAGCAGAGGTACAGGGAAATCCTACGAGCAGTACTTC
>TRBJ2-1|once|TRBV6-1|-
CASSEVTGLGNEQFF
TGTGCCAGCAGTGAAGTCACAGGGCTTGGGAATGAGCAGTTCTTC
>TRBJ2-7|-|TRBV15|-
CATSRDPQDYEQYF
TGTGCCACCAGCAGAGATCCACAGGACTACGAGCAGTACTTC
>TRBJ2-7|once|TRBV28|-
CASSKGTSYEQYF
TGTGCCAGCAGCAAAGGGACCAGCTACGAGCAGTACTTC
>TRBJ2-5|-|TRBV7-2|TRBD2
CASSLGGLAGGETQYF
TGTGCCAGCAGCCTTGGTGGACTAGCGGGGGGGGAGACCCAGTACTTC
>TRBJ2-1|-|TRBV12-5|TRBD1
CASGLGDRAYNEQFF
TGTGCTAGTGGTTTGGGGGACAGGGCTTACAATGAGCAGTTCTTC
>TRBJ2-7|-|TRBV15|-
CATSSRDIRSYEQYF
TGTGCCACCAGCTCAAGGGACATACGGAGCTACGAGCAGTACTTC
>TRBJ1-3|-|TRBV7-2|-
CASRSPTGGNTIYF
TGTGCCAGCAGGTCCCCGACGGGGGGCAACACCATATATTTT
>TRBJ1-1|-|TRBV28|TRBD1
CASSSQGAGTEAFF
TGTGCCAGCAGTTCTCAGGGGGCGGGCACTGAAGCTTTCTTT
>TRBJ1-2|-|TRBV7-9|-
CASSLAVMSYGYTF
TGTGCCAGCAGCTTAGCTGTCATGAGCTATGGCTACACCTTC
>TRBJ2-3|-|TRBV4-2|TRBD1
CASSQGQGASDTQYF
TGTGCCAGCAGCCAAGGGCAGGGGGCGTCGGATACGCAGTATTTT
>TRBJ1-2|-|TRBV19|TRBD1
CASNTGEGPRGYTF
TGTGCCAGTAATACAGGGGAAGGTCCCCGTGGCTACACCTTC
>TRBJ1-5|-|TRBV4-1|-
CASSQDITLAIQPQHF
TGCGCCAGCAGCCAAGATATAACGTTAGCAATACAGCCCCAGCATTTT
>TRBJ1-1|-|TRBV25-1|-
CASSDRADSEAFF
TGTGCCAGCAGTGACAGAGCAGATTCTGAAGCTTTCTTT
>TRBJ1-1|-|TRBV7-9|-
CASSLAPVKNTEAFF
TGTGCCAGCAGCTTAGCCCCGGTCAAGAACACTGAAGCTTTCTTT
>TRBJ2-3|-|TRBV19|-
CASSIGGIGPTDTQYF
TGTGCCAGTAGTATCGGTGGGATCGGTCCAACAGATACGCAGTATTTT
>TRBJ1-6|-|TRBV30|-
CAWSAGTGGISPLHF
TGTGCCTGGAGTGCCGGGACGGGGGGAATATCACCCCTCCACTTT
>TRBJ2-7|-|TRBV4-3|TRBD1
CASSRGQGASYEQYF
TGCGCCAGCAGCCGAGGACAGGGGGCGAGCTACGAGCAGTACTTC
>TRBJ1-5|-|TRBV7-9|-
CASSQWDRSSNQPQHF
TGTGCCAGCAGCCAATGGGACCGAAGTTCCAATCAGCCCCAGCATTTT
>TRBJ2-5|-|TRBV30|TRBD1
CAWGLYGTGGQTQYF
TGTGCCTGGGGTTTATATGGGACAGGGGGACAGACCCAGTACTTC
>TRBJ2-7|-|TRBV28|-
CASSLSGPGLYEQYF
TGTGCCAGCAGTCTCAGTGGTCCGGGGCTCTACGAGCAGTACTTC
>TRBJ2-7|-|TRBV2|TRBD2
CASRLAGGPSYEQYF
TGTGCCAGCCGGCTAGCGGGAGGCCCCTCCTACGAGCAGTACTTC
>TRBJ1-2|-|TRBV11-2|-
CASSSRRFGLPFGYTF
TGTGCCAGCAGTTCACGGCGGTTTGGTCTTCCCTTTGGCTACACCTTC
>TRBJ1-2|-|TRBV30|-
CAWSVDVYGYTF
TGTGCCTGGAGTGTCGATGTCTATGGCTACACCTTC
>TRBJ1-2|-|TRBV2|-
CASSEAGGLDYGYTF
TGTGCCAGCAGTGAAGCAGGGGGATTGGACTATGGCTACACCTTC
>TRBJ1-4|once|TRBV2|-
CASSEAGGAGGKLFF
TGTGCCAGCAGTGAAGCAGGGGGGGCTGGAGGAAAACTGTTTTTT